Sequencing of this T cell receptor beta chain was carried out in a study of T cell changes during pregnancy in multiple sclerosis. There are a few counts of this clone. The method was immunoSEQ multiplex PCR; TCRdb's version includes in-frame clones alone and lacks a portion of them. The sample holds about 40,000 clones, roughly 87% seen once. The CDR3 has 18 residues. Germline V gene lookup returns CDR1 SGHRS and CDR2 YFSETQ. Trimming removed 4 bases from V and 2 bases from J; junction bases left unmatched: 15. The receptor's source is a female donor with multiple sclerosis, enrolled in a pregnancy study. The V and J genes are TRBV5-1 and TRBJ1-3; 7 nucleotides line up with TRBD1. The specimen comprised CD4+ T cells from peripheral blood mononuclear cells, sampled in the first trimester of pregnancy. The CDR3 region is CASSRGGDRAAAGNTIYF. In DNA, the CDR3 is TGCGCCAGCAGCCGAGGGGGCGACCGGGCCGCAGCTGGAAACACCATATATTTT.